The 17 T cell receptor beta chains below all came from one sample that was sequenced in a study of metastatic and nonmetastatic thyroid tumors. With MiXCR, TCRdb reprocessed the PCR reads. The repertoire has around 65,000 clones, 14% of them found once; the top ten carry over 6%. Thyroid surgery was preceded by no treatment in any patient. Material: blood. These TCRs come from a male donor with papillary thyroid cancer or a benign thyroid nodule (not recorded which). Some clones in this sample may be carry-over from other donors' samples.

This clone was recorded many times. This chain connects TRBV10-3 to TRBJ1-1; D is unresolved. The CDR3 runs to 15 residues. CDR1 is ENHRY and CDR2 is SYGVKD in the germline V gene. Trimming stripped 0 bases from V and 3 bases from J, with 11 bases between. The CDR3 spells CAISESGGRYTEAFF. CDR3 nucleotides: TGTGCCATCAGTGAGTCGGGCGGGCGGTACACTGAAGCTTTCTTT.

This clone was picked up many times. The chain joins TRBV15 to TRBJ2-2; tentative D call: TRBD2 (6 bases). Germline loops: CDR1 LNHNV, CDR2 YYDKDF (reference sequence). CDR3 length: 15 residues. The V and J ends lost 1 base and 3 bases respectively, with 9 bases between them. The CDR3 coding sequence is TGTGCCACCAGCAGAGCTTCGGGAGACACCGGGGAGCTGTTTTTT. Residues: CATSRASGDTGELFF.

In this sample, this clone turned up a few times. One junction end disagrees with the germline gene, perhaps due to a read error. This chain links TRBV6-1 with TRBJ2-6; the D call may be TRBD1 or TRBD2 (5 bases each). Germline V gene sequence: CDR1 MNHNS, CDR2 SASEGT. CDR3 size: 15 residues. The CDR3 is CAEVGASPGANVQTF. CDR3 sequence (DNA): TGTGCCGAGGTGGGAGCTTCCCCTGGGGCCAACGTCCAGACTTTC.

This clone was seen repeatedly, ten times or more. The chain uses TRBV7-2 and TRBJ2-1, with D tentatively TRBD1 or TRBD2 (5 bases each). There are 12 residues in the CDR3. The V gene's germline CDR1 is SGHTA and CDR2 FQGNSA. Trimming stripped 1 base from V and 8 bases from J, with 6 bases between. CDR3 protein: CASSLGGDEQFF. Written as DNA, the CDR3 is TGTGCCAGCAGCTTAGGAGGGGATGAGCAGTTCTTC.

In its sample, this clone was seen many times. The CDR3 coding sequence is TGTGCCAGCAGACCCCCAGGGGACGGTGGGGGCTACGAGCAGTACGTC. It yields the protein CASRPPGDGGGYEQYV. The chain combines TRBV2 with TRBJ2-7; tentatively, D is TRBD1 (6 bases). CDR1 and CDR2 from the germline V gene are SNHLY and FYNNEI. Trimming left V 6 bases short and J 3 bases short, with 21 bases between. CDR3 length equals 16 residues.

This clone appeared many times. The chain joins TRBV6-2 or TRBV6-3 to TRBJ2-4, with D unresolved. The CDR3 contains 15 residues. V was clipped by 4 bases and J by 0 bases, with 10 bases between them. Germline CDR1 reads MNHEY; CDR2 reads SVGEGT. CDR3 in amino acids: CASSFTSLAKNIQYF. The DNA for the CDR3 is TGTGCCAGCAGTTTTACCTCCCTAGCCAAAAACATTCAGTACTTC.

This clone was found many times. The rearrangement links TRBV3-1 to TRBJ1-2; tentatively, D is TRBD1 (6 bases). Germline values: CDR1 LGHDT, CDR2 YNNKEL (reference sequence). V was trimmed by 6 bases and J by 6 bases, leaving 14 bases between them. The CDR3 consists of 13 residues. In nucleotides, the CDR3 is TGTGCCAGCAGACTCGGACAGTCCCATGGCTACACCTTC. Encoded protein: CASRLGQSHGYTF.

This clone was observed at least ten times. The chain has TRBV10-1 and TRBJ2-7, with D hard to call. V was shortened by 5 bases and J by 2 bases, with 7 bases between the two germline ends. The CDR3 is made up of 12 amino acids. CDR1 and CDR2 (germline): WNHNN, SYGVQD (reference sequence). For the CDR3, the DNA is TGCGCCAGCAGTAAAGCAACCTACGAGCAGTACGTC. This codes for CASSKATYEQYV.

This clone was counted at least ten times. The chain combines TRBV27 with TRBJ2-1; 9 bases fit TRBD1. Germline V CDR1 and CDR2: MNHEY, SMNVEV (reference sequence). The CDR3 is made up of 15 amino acids. The junction had 9 bases not matched to a gene; V was cut back by 6 bases and J by 6 bases. The CDR3 region is CASRKGQGKINEQFF. CDR3 nucleotide sequence: TGTGCCAGCAGAAAGGGACAGGGTAAGATCAATGAGCAGTTCTTC.

This clone came up a few times. The chain carries TRBV6-4 and TRBJ2-2; no clear D gene. Germline loops: CDR1 MRHNA, CDR2 SNTAGT. V gave up 2 bases and J gave up 3 bases, with 7 bases separating them. The CDR3 is 14 amino acids. CDR3 sequence (DNA): TGTGCCAGCAGTGACAGCTTTTACACCGGGGAGCTGTTTTTT. This sequence encodes CASSDSFYTGELFF.

At least ten counts were recorded for this clone. In DNA form, the CDR3 reads TGTGCCTGGAGTCGAGGCGGTGAGCAGTACTTC. Protein sequence: CAWSRGGEQYF. The chain employs TRBV30 and TRBJ2-7, with D unclear. Germline lookup yields CDR1 GTSNPN and CDR2 SVGIG (reference sequence). This CDR3 is 11 amino acids long. The germline V and J ends were trimmed by 2 bases and 7 bases, with 9 bases remaining between them.

This clone has a count of ten or more. The gene calls are TRBV5-1 and TRBJ1-2; no clear D. Trimming took off 4 bases at V and 8 bases at J, with 12 bases between the two ends. Looked up from germline, CDR1 is SGHRS and CDR2 is YFSETQ. The CDR3 runs to 12 residues. The CDR3 region is CASSQFSGGYTF. The CDR3 nucleotides are TGCGCCAGCAGCCAATTTTCGGGGGGCTACACCTTC. Combining the CDR3 with reference TRBV5-1 and TRBJ1-2 gives the whole variable domain KAGVTQTPRYLIKTRGQQVTLSCSPISGHRSVSWYQQTPGQGLQFLFEYFSETQRNKGNFPGRFSGRQFSNSRSEMNVSTLELGDSALYLCASSQFSGGYTFGSGTRLTVV.

This clone showed up many times. The rearrangement links TRBV6-1 to TRBJ2-2, with 12 bases that match TRBD1. Germline CDR1 MNHNS, CDR2 SASEGT. V lost 4 bases, J lost 6 bases, and 18 bases stayed unmatched. CDR3 length: 20 amino acids. The CDR3 coding sequence is TGTGCCAGCAGTGCCGGGACAGGGGGCTCACAGTCTCCGAGGGCCGGGGAGCTGTTTTTT. It yields the protein CASSAGTGGSQSPRAGELFF.

This clone was seen repeatedly, ten times or more. The DNA for the CDR3 is TGTGCCAGCAGCTTAGGCCGTGCGGCAGGGTCTTCCATGGGGCCCCAGCATTTT. This encodes CASSLGRAAGSSMGPQHF. The gene calls are TRBV11-2 and TRBJ1-5; D possibly corresponds to TRBD1 (5 bases). V gave up 1 base and J gave up 9 bases, with 25 bases separating them. CDR3 length: 18 residues. Germline CDR1 and CDR2: SGHAT and FQNNGV.

There are many counts of this clone. The chain carries TRBV29-1 and TRBJ1-4, with 8 positions matching TRBD1. Germline lookup yields CDR1 SQVTM and CDR2 ANQGSEA. With V trimmed by 7 bases and J by 8 bases, 9 bases remained unmatched. The CDR3 runs 13 residues. CDR3 bases: TGCAGCGGGAGGGACAGGTCCAGCGAAAAACTGTTTTTT. Protein: CSGRDRSSEKLFF.

This clone was recorded many times. The rearrangement links TRBV20-1 to TRBJ2-7; TRBD2 matches at 12 bases. Looked up from germline, CDR1 is DFQATT and CDR2 is SNEGSKA (reference sequence). Unmatched junction bases numbered 8, after V lost 5 bases and J lost 6 bases. This CDR3 contains 14 residues. CDR3 region: CSASRLAGVVEQYF. CDR3 sequence (DNA): TGCAGTGCTTCCCGACTAGCGGGAGTCGTCGAGCAGTACTTC.

This clone was picked up a small number of times. It may be a read error: a sequence one base away is much more abundant. The chain recombines TRBV12-3 or TRBV12-4 with TRBJ1-2; D gene ambiguous. V was pared by 3 bases and J by 10 bases, with 24 bases between. This CDR3 region has 16 residues. The CDR3 DNA follows: TGTGCCAGCAGTTTGACCCCCATGGGATCTCACCATGTCTACACCTTC. Translation gives CASSLTPMGSHHVYTF.